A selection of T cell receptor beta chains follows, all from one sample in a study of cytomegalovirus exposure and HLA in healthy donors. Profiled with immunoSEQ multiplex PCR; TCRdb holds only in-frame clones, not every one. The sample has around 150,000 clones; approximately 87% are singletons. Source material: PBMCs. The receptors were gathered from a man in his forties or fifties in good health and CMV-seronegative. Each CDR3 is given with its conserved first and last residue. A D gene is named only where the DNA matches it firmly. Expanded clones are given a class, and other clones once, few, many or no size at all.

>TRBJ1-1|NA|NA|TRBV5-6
CASSLGGNTEAFF
TGTGCCAGCAGCTTGGGAGGGAACACTGAAGCTTTCTTT
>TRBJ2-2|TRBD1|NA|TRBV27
CASSASQGYTGELFF
TGTGCCAGCAGTGCATCACAGGGGTACACCGGGGAGCTGTTTTTT
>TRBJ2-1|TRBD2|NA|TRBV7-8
CASSLMSSGGADEQFF
TGTGCCAGCAGCCTCATGTCTAGCGGGGGGGCGGATGAGCAGTTCTTC
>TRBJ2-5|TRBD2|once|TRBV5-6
CASSPVAGGETQYF
TGTGCCAGCAGCCCGGTAGCGGGAGGAGAGACCCAGTACTTC
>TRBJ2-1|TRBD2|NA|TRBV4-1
CASSLLAGGPGNEQFF
TGCGCCAGCAGCCTATTAGCGGGAGGGCCTGGCAATGAGCAGTTCTTC
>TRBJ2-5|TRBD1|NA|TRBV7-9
CSSSSVQGARETQYF
TGTTCCAGCAGCTCAGTACAGGGGGCGCGGGAGACCCAGTACTTC
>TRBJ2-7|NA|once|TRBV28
CASSLRGGEQYF
TGTGCCAGCAGTTTAAGGGGGGGCGAGCAGTACTTC
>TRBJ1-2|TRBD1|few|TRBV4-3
CASSQVGTGTEIHGYTF
TGCGCCAGCAGCCAAGTCGGAACCGGGACAGAAATCCATGGCTACACCTTC
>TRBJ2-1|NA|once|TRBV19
CASSADSNYNEQFF
TGTGCCAGTAGTGCTGACAGCAACTACAATGAGCAGTTCTTC
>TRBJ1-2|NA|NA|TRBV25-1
CASELLGGGYTF
TGTGCCAGCGAACTGCTGGGAGGGGGCTACACCTTC
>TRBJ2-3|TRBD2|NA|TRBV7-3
CASSFKAGNTDTQYF
TGTGCCAGCAGCTTCAAAGCGGGGAACACAGATACGCAGTATTTT
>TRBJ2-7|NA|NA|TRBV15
CATRTGSSYEQYF
TGTGCCACCAGGACTGGCTCCTCCTACGAGCAGTACTTC
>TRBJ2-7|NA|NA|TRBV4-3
CASSQDRGSYSYEQYF
TGCGCCAGCAGCCAAGACCGAGGTTCTTACTCCTACGAGCAGTACTTC
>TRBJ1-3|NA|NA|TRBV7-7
CASSLGVGNTIYF
TGTGCTAGCAGCTTAGGAGTAGGAAACACCATATATTTT
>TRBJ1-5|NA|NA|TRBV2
CASSDGQGRSQPQHF
TGTGCCAGCAGTGACGGGCAGGGAAGGAGTCAGCCCCAGCATTTT
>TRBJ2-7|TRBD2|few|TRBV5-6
CASSSGLADYEQYF
TGTGCCAGCAGCTCGGGACTAGCGGACTACGAGCAGTACTTC
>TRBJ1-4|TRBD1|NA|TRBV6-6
CASIEDRVGEKLFF
TGTGCCAGCATCGAGGACAGGGTAGGCGAAAAACTGTTTTTT
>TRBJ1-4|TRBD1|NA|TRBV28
CASSTTGSFREKLFF
TGTGCCAGCAGCACGACAGGGTCGTTTAGAGAAAAACTGTTTTTT
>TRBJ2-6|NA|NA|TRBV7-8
CASSPGSSGANVLTF
TGTGCCAGCAGCCCTGGCAGCTCTGGGGCCAACGTCCTGACTTTC
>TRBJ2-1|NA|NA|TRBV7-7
CASSLARGGEQFF
TGTGCTAGCAGCTTAGCGCGAGGGGGAGAGCAGTTCTTC
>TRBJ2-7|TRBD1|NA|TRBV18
CASSRPDRDEQYF
TGTGCCAGCTCACGCCCGGACAGGGACGAGCAGTACTTC
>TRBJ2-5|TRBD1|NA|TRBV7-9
CASSPPGTVETQYF
TGTGCCAGCAGCCCCCCCGGGACAGTAGAGACCCAGTACTTC
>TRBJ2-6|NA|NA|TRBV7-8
CASSMTSSGANVLTF
TGTGCCAGCAGTATGACTAGCTCTGGGGCCAACGTCCTGACTTTC
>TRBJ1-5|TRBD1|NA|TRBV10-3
CAISHDRVNQPQHF
TGTGCCATCAGCCACGACAGGGTCAATCAGCCCCAGCATTTT
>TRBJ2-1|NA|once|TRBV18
CASSRVRGRDNEQFF
TGTGCCAGCTCACGTGTCAGGGGCCGGGACAATGAGCAGTTCTTC
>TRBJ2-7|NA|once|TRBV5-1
CASSLRTPNHEQYF
TGCGCCAGCAGCTTGAGGACACCGAACCACGAGCAGTACTTC
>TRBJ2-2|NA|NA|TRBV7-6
CASSALAGELFF
TGTGCCAGCAGCGCCCTAGCCGGGGAGCTGTTTTTT
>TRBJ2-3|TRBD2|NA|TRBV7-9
CASSISGASTDTQYF
TGTGCCAGCAGCATCAGCGGGGCGAGCACAGATACGCAGTATTTT
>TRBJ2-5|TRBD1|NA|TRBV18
CASSPRTGHQETQYF
TGTGCCAGCTCACCACGGACAGGCCACCAAGAGACCCAGTACTTC
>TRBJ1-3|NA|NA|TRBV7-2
CASSLAASGNTIYF
TGTGCCAGCAGCTTAGCGGCCTCTGGAAACACCATATATTTT
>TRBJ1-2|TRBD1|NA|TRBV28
CASSSLSDRQGTGYTF
TGTGCCAGCAGTTCCCTATCGGACAGACAGGGGACTGGCTACACCTTC
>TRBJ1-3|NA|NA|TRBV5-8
CASSFYSAFSGNTIYF
TGTGCCAGCAGCTTTTACTCTGCGTTCTCTGGAAACACCATATATTTT
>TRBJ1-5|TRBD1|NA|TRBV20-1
CSAGGEQPQHF
TGCAGCGCAGGGGGTGAGCAGCCCCAGCATTTT
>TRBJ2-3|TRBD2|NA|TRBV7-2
CASSWGLAHTDTQYF
TGTGCCAGCAGCTGGGGACTAGCACACACAGATACGCAGTATTTT
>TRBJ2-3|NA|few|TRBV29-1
CSVARGGTDTQYF
TGCAGCGTTGCCAGGGGAGGGACAGATACGCAGTATTTT
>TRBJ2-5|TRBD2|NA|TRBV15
CATSRDVLAGGWETQYF
TGTGCCACCAGCAGAGATGTCCTAGCGGGGGGTTGGGAGACCCAGTACTTC
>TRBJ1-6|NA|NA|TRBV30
CAWSKGADSPLHF
TGTGCCTGGAGTAAAGGGGCCGACTCACCCCTCCACTTT
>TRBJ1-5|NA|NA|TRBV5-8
CASIRYGGSGQPQHF
TGTGCCAGCATCAGGTATGGGGGCAGCGGTCAGCCCCAGCATTTT
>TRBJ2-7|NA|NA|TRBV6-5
CASSAHGDISYEQYF
TGTGCCAGCAGCGCTCACGGGGACATCTCCTACGAGCAGTACTTC
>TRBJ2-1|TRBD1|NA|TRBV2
CASSGGQGRGNEQFF
TGTGCCAGCAGCGGGGGACAGGGCAGAGGGAATGAGCAGTTCTTC
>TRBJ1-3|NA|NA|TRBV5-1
CASSSLRGTIYF
TGCGCCAGCAGCTCTTTGCGAGGAACCATATATTTT
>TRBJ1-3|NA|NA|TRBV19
CASSIAGLGNTIYF
TGTGCCAGTAGTATAGCAGGACTTGGAAACACCATATATTTT
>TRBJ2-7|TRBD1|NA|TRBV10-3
CATGTAYEQYF
TGTGCCACCGGGACAGCCTACGAGCAGTACTTC
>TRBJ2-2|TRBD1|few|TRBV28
CASSPSGGSNTGELFF
TGTGCCAGCAGTCCGTCAGGGGGCTCGAACACCGGGGAGCTGTTTTTT
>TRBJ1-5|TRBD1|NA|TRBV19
CASNIGERSQGERQPQHF
TGTGCCAGTAATATAGGGGAGAGGTCGCAGGGGGAACGTCAGCCCCAGCATTTT
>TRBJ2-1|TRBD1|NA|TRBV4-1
CASSQEWRTGDEQFF
TGCGCCAGCAGCCAAGAGTGGAGGACAGGGGATGAGCAGTTCTTC
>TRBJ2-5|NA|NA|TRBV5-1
CASSLAGAGEQETQYF
TGCGCCAGCAGCTTGGCCGGGGCAGGGGAACAAGAGACCCAGTACTTC
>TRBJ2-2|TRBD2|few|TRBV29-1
CSEGGAGESIEHRGAVF
TGCAGCGAGGGTGGCGCGGGAGAGTCTATAGAACACCGGGGAGCTGTTTTT
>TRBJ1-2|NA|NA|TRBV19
CASRLDNPGYGYTF
TGTGCCAGTAGACTCGACAACCCTGGCTATGGCTACACCTTC
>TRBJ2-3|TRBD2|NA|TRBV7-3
CASSLSAGAGGDTQYF
TGTGCCAGCAGCTTATCTGCGGGAGCTGGGGGGGATACGCAGTATTTT
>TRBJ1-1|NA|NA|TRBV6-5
CASSYSKGLGTEAFF
TGTGCCAGCAGTTACTCGAAGGGGCTGGGCACTGAAGCTTTCTTT
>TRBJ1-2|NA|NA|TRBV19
CASSRGTGYGYTF
TGTGCCAGTAGTAGGGGGACTGGCTATGGCTACACCTTC
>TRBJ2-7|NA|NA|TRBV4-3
CASSQELRSVEQYF
TGCGCCAGCAGCCAAGAGCTGAGGAGCGTCGAGCAGTACTTC
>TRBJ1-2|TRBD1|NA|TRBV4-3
CASSQGDGRGRDGYTF
TGCGCCAGCAGCCAAGGGGATGGCAGGGGGCGGGATGGCTACACCTTC
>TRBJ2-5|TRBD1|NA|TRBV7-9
CSSNIQGARSHEETQYF
TGTTCCAGCAATATACAGGGGGCGCGAAGCCACGAAGAGACCCAGTACTTC
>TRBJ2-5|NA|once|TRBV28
CASRPHGAGPQETQYF
TGTGCCAGCAGACCACATGGGGCAGGGCCCCAAGAGACCCAGTACTTC
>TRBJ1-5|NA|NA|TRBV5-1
CASSLGTESNQPQHF
TGCGCCAGCAGCTTGGGGACAGAGAGCAATCAGCCCCAGCATTTT
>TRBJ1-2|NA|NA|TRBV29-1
CSVEVQGMDGYTF
TGCAGCGTTGAAGTTCAGGGGATGGACGGCTACACCTTC
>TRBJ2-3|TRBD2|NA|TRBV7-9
CASSLGNGRTDTQYF
TGTGCCAGCAGCTTAGGGAACGGGAGGACAGATACGCAGTATTTT
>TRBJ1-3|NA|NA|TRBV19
CASSMASFSGNTIYF
TGTGCCAGTAGTATGGCCTCCTTCTCTGGAAACACCATATATTTT